This TCR beta chain was captured by sequencing in a study of shared clonotypes between healthy human individuals (dated by TCRdb to about 2020). Study-level background: The cohort comprised two women and three men aged 18 to 49 years. Per donor, three plates each were used for CD4 naive and CD4 memory, two for CD8 naive, and one for CD8 memory. To estimate repertoire size and how much clonotype sharing occurs between individuals, the study deeply sequenced the blood TCR repertoires of five or six healthy adults. To increase sequencing depth and limit assay-specific biases, TCR repertoire library preparation and sequencing were carried out by different laboratories using diverse techniques. Per donor, leukapheresis produced somewhere between about 0.94 and 9.5 billion PBMCs.

Using the deep immunoSEQ assay, multiplex PCR amplified TCR CDR3 regions from genomic DNA. For each cell subset, the extracted genomic DNA was distributed evenly across all wells of several immunoSEQ 96-well plates, and each plate served as one replicate. For sorted subsets, each replicate PCR was loaded with approximately 0.2 ug genomic DNA, equivalent to 30,000 or so T cell genomes. Purified libraries were quantified with a Qubit 3.0 fluorometer, sized on a Bioanalyzer 2100, and re-quantified with the KAPA Library Quantification kit. Each immunoSEQ 96-well plate was sequenced on its own single-read 150-cycle Illumina NextSeq 550 flow cell. The published analysis was carried out like this. The immunoSEQ output contained only junctional sequences without quality scores, so filtering could not match that applied to full-length reads. Sequences were annotated with PyIR, a Python wrapper for IgBLAST v1.9, using IMGT germline references to assign V/J genes and CDR3. Reads were removed for weak V/J assignments (E-value above 1e-6), missing CDR3, stop codons, out-of-frame junctions, or ambiguous translated residues. V3J clonotypes were defined by identical inferred V gene, J gene, and CDR3 amino acid sequence. The percentage overlap between two repertoires was calculated by dividing the number of shared unique clonotypes by the size of the smaller repertoire. Richness of each repertoire was evaluated using RTK rarefaction, the Chao1 estimator, and Recon v2.1 estimates of unobserved clonotypes. Generation probabilities were computed with OLGA for all TCRbeta clonotypes obtained by the gDNA method from a handful of donors. TCRdb re-hosts the immuneACCESS table, in-frame sequences only. Its copies lack some clones; in the studies checked, an unresolved V gene accounts for under half of them, and the cause for the rest is not known. V and J calls and clone size are given by that table; D and trimming were obtained from the DNA. This sample is represented by over a million clones; more than 60% of them were singletons. The ten biggest clones cover roughly 1.5% of the sample.

Healthy HIV-negative adults with no recently reported acute infections or vaccinations were included as donors. All donors were Caucasian adults living in Nashville, Tennessee, USA. CD4+ T cells were enriched through magnetic negative selection, after which naive cells were positively selected on CD45RA and the remaining negative fraction served as the memory subset. Blood was obtained by leukapheresis, after which PBMCs were separated by Ficoll-Histopaque density gradient centrifugation and cryopreserved in liquid nitrogen vapor phase. Analytical flow cytometry was used to check the purity and quantity of each magnetically sorted T cell population. Genomic DNA was isolated from each sorted fraction and quantified by UV absorbance on a Nanodrop 2000c. Points the paper makes about the study in general: Estimated clonotype richness was generally larger for naive than for memory subsets. Incomplete sequencing was indicated by rarefaction of sorted-subset datasets, despite the large sequencing depth. Higher generation probabilities were observed for clonotypes shared by all four sorted-subset donors than for non-shared clonotypes. The small number of donors limited the genetic and exposure-history diversity represented. Only blood was sampled, and tissue TCR repertoires likely differ from those in blood. Pairwise subsampling indicated that sequencing depth was expected to affect the degree of clonotype sharing among donors. Across a few donors, roughly 5.1% of naive CD4, around 3.3% of naive CD8, about 2.3% of memory CD4, and around 0.4% of memory CD8 clonotypes were shared.

To note about this clone: What antigen it recognizes has not been identified. Base qualities are missing; no much larger clone stands one base away.

This TCR came from a young man in good health. The sequencing input was memory CD4+ T cells sorted from blood. The cell subset or site label for this specimen denotes: CD45RA-negative fraction.

The bases read TGCGCCGCAGCAAGGGGGCGGGACTACGAGCAGTACTTC. Translated, this is CAAARGRDYEQYF. The chain joins TRBV10-2 to TRBJ2-7; D gene: possibly TRBD1, on 7 matching bases. V sheds 11 bases and J sheds 3 bases, leaving 17 bases between their ends. For CDR1 and CDR2, the germline V gene lists WSHSY and SAAADI. The CDR3, from cysteine to phenylalanine, totals 13 residues. CDR3 DNA is the only sequence kept; it has 39 bases, read in frame from the first base.